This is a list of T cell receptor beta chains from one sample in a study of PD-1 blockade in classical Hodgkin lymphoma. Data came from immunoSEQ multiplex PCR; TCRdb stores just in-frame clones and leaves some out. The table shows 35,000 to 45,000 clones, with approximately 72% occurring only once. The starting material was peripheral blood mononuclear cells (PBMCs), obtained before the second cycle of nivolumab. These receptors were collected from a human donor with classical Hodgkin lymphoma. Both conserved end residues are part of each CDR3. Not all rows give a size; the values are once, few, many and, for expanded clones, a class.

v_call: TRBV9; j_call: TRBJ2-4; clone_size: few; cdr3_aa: CASSLSEAKNIQYF
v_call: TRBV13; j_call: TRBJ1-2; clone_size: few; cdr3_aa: CASSLGRSDPIYGYTF
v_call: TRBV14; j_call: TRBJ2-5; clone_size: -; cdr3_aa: CASSQEHRGKSETQYF
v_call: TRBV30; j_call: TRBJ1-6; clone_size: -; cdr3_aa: CAWSVPRTGGRALHF
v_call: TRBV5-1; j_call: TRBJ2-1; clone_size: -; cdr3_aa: CASSLAQTTYNEQFF
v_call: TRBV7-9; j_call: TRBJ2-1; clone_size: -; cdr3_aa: CASSSWTSGGLGEQFF
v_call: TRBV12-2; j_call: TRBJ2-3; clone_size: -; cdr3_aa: CASGTGGSDTQYF
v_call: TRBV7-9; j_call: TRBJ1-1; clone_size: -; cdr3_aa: CASSFFQPNTEAFF
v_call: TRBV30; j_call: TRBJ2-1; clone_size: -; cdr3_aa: CACTGTSPIF
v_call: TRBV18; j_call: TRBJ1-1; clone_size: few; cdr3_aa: CASSPASGDTEAFF
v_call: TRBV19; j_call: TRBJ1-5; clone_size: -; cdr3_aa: CASSMTGWNNNQPQHF
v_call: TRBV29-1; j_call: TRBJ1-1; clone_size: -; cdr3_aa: CSARVTAEAFF
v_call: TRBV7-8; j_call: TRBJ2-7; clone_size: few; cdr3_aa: CASSRRQDEQYF
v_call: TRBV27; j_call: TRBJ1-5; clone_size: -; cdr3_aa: CASSPPEGNQPQHF
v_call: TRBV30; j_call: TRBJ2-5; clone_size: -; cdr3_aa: CAWSVGQALETQYF
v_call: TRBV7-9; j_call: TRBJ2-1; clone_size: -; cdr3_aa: CASSLVELAGVEQFF